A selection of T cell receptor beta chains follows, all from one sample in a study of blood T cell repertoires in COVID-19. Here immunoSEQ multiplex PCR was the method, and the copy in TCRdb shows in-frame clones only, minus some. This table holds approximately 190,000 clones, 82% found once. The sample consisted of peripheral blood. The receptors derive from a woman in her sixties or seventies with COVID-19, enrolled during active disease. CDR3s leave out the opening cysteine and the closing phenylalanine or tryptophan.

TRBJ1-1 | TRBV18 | ASSPGGGVTEAF
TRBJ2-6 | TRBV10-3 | AISEPAGANVLT
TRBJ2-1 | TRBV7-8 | ASSLDPVYNEQF
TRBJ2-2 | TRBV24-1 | ATSDLTSGRAGELF
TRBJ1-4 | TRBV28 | ASSLNGNEKLF
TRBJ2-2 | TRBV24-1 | ATSDFGGYTGELF
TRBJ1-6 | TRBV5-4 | ASRSGTQNNSPLH
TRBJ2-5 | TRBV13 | ASSSFLPDRAGETQY
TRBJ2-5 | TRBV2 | ASSARTGGGETQY
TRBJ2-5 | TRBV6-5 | ASSATRATGETQY
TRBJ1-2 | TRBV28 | ASRRQGDSYGYT
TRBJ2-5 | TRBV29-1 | SVEVGETQY
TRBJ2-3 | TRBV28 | ASSFFSSGRTDTQY
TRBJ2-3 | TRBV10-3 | AVRDGRDTQY
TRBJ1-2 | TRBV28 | ASSPPGIMVYGYT
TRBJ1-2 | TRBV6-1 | ASSDAGTAPRGYT
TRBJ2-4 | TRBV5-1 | ASSLRLAANIQY
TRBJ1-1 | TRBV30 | AWSIDRGLRTEAF
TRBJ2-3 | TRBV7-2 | ASSLAQGPQY
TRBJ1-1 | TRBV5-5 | ASSLEGTGTEAF
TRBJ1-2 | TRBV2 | ASRPSSWTGPNGYT
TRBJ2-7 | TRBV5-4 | ASSLASEDSWY